Only a few counts were recorded for the clone carrying this T cell receptor (beta chain). Each CDR3 protein is one row after TCRdb ran MiXCR on the 5' RACE reads. The data show around 50,000 distinct CDR3 sequences, approximately 7.6% seen once. The CDR3 has 15 residues. V dropped 0 bases and J dropped 4 bases, with 12 bases sitting between them. The germline V gene has CDR1 MNHEY and CDR2 SMNVEV (reference sequence). This specimen belongs to a study of early T cells in non-severe SARS-CoV-2 infection. The sample consisted of whole blood. The sequence came from an adult who was a healthcare worker with PCR-confirmed SARS-CoV-2 infection or an uninfected control (not recorded which). The rearrangement uses TRBV27 and TRBJ1-2; D is unclear. This chain's CDR3 is CASSLSVGSLYGYTF. The CDR3 nucleotides read TGTGCCAGCAGTTTATCAGTGGGGAGCCTCTATGGCTACACCTTC.